This entry describes one TCR beta chain. This sample stems from a study of CD8+ T cells in alopecia areata. RNA, once extracted, was reverse transcribed into cDNA for use as the sequencing template. Sequenced by immunoSEQ multiplex PCR; TCRdb stores in-frame clones only, minus some. The data show 90,000 to 150,000 clones, with around two fifths seen just once and roughly 3.3% held by the top ten. V shed 6 bases, J shed 6 bases, and the junction held 6 bases outside the gene matches. CDR1 and CDR2 from the germline V gene are SQVTM and ANQGSEA. The CDR3 totals 14 residues. Material for sequencing was CD4+ T cells sorted from blood. The clonotype comes from a human donor with alopecia areata. V usage is TRBV29-1 and J usage is TRBJ2-2; 11 bases line up with TRBD2. The DNA of the CDR3 is TGCAGCGTCAGACGACTAGCGGGATCCGGGGAGCTGTTTTTT. This gives the protein CSVRRLAGSGELFF.